This entry lists 13 T cell receptor beta chains sequenced from one sample in a study of shared clonotypes between healthy human individuals. Libraries were prepared by immunoSEQ multiplex PCR; TCRdb keeps only in-frame clonotypes and omits some of them. The sample holds over a million clones; approximately 72% are singletons and the top ten take approximately 1.5%. Specimen: memory CD4+ T cells sorted from blood. Subset defined: CD45RA-negative fraction. Receptors originate from a man between 18 and 29 years old in good health.

Comments on this clone: Other nucleotide sequences in the sample specify the same CDR3. As DNA, the CDR3 is TGTGCCAGCTCACCCCCCACCGGGGAGCTGTTTTTT. It translates to CASSPPTGELFF. The J gene is TRBJ2-2, the V gene TRBV18; D ambiguous. Between the trimmed V and J ends, which lost 3 bases and 4 bases, there was a span of 3 bases. Germline values: CDR1 KGHSH, CDR2 LQKENI. The CDR3 is 12 amino acids.

The gene calls are TRBV12-5 and TRBJ2-1; 14 bases agree with TRBD2. The CDR3 runs 15 residues. CDR1 is LGHNT and CDR2 is FRNRAP in the germline V gene. Losses at the gene ends were 6 bases for V and 7 bases for J; bases not matched to a gene: 5. In DNA form, the CDR3 reads TGTGCTAGTGGCTCCGGGACTAGCGGGAGTAATGAGCAGTTCTTC. Translating it yields CASGSGTSGSNEQFF. Complete variable domain (other parts from reference TRBV12-5 and TRBJ2-1): DARVTQTPRHKVTEMGQEVTMRCQPILGHNTVFWYRQTMMQGLELLAYFRNRAPLDDSGMPKDRFSAEMPDATLATLKIQPSEPRDSAVYFCASGSGTSGSNEQFFGPGTRLTVL.

V usage is TRBV6-1 and J usage is TRBJ1-1; 7 bases are a match to TRBD1. J lost 4 bases, V lost 4 bases, and 3 bases had no gene match. CDR3 length: 13 amino acids. The germline CDR1 and CDR2 sequences are MNHNS and SASEGT. The CDR3 sequence: CASSGQGFTEAFF. The CDR3 DNA is TGTGCCAGCAGTGGACAGGGTTTCACTGAAGCTTTCTTT.

The chain links TRBV7-2 to TRBJ2-5; 8 nucleotides match TRBD2. The V gene end was trimmed by 2 bases and the J gene end by 2 bases; junction bases not matched to a gene: 4. The CDR3 consists of 15 residues. Germline CDR1 reads SGHTA; CDR2 reads FQGNSA. The CDR3 coding sequence is TGTGCCAGCAGCTTAACGGGAGGGAGGCAAGAGACCCAGTACTTC. Translating it yields CASSLTGGRQETQYF.

This chain uses TRBV2 with TRBJ2-5; D may match TRBD1 or TRBD2 (5 bases each). The CDR3 loop spans 14 amino acids. The V gene lost 6 bases and the J gene lost 4 bases, with 15 bases spanning the gap. Germline V lookup: CDR1 SNHLY, CDR2 FYNNEI. CDR3 amino acids: CASSDYYGGETQYF. The CDR3 DNA follows: TGTGCCAGCAGCGACTATTATGGGGGAGAGACCCAGTACTTC.

The V gene is TRBV7-9, the J gene TRBJ1-3, with D unresolved. The CDR3 has 16 residues. Trimming stripped 5 bases from V and 5 bases from J, with 19 bases between. Germline assignment: CDR1 SEHNR and CDR2 FQNEAQ (reference sequence). CDR3: CASSIPGAKGRNTIYF. The CDR3 DNA follows: TGTGCCAGCAGCATTCCGGGAGCCAAGGGTAGAAACACCATATATTTT.

The rearrangement uses TRBV28 and TRBJ1-4, with 7 nucleotides matching TRBD1. The CDR3 loop spans 16 amino acids. From germline, CDR1 is MDHEN and CDR2 SYDVKM. Trimming removed 7 bases from V and 7 bases from J; junction bases left unmatched: 15. The CDR3, as DNA: TGTGCCAGCACCTTGGGGTTCACAGGGGACGGTGAAAAACTGTTTTTT. Residues: CASTLGFTGDGEKLFF.

The chain carries TRBV5-4 and TRBJ1-1, with TRBD1 matching over 8 bases. Germline CDR1 SGHNT, CDR2 YYREEE (reference sequence). The CDR3 has 14 residues. Losses at the gene ends were 4 bases for V and 3 bases for J; bases not matched to a gene: 5. CDR3 sequence: CASSPQTGDTEAFF. Written as DNA, the CDR3 is TGTGCCAGCAGCCCCCAGACAGGGGACACTGAAGCTTTCTTT. Supplemented by reference TRBV5-4 and TRBJ1-1, the full variable domain reads ETGVTQSPTHLIKTRGQQVTLRCSSQSGHNTVSWYQQALGQGPQFIFQYYREEENGRGNFPPRFSGLQFPNYSSELNVNALELDDSALYLCASSPQTGDTEAFFGQGTRLTVV.

About this clone: The same CDR3 is also encoded by other DNA sequences in this sample. V is TRBV10-1 and J is TRBJ1-5; the D is unclear. V was shortened by 3 bases and J by 0 bases, with 0 bases between the two germline ends. The CDR3 consists of 12 residues. Germline V CDR1 and CDR2: WNHNN, SYGVQD (reference sequence). The CDR3 nucleotides read TGCGCCAGCAGTGATAGCAATCAGCCCCAGCATTTT. As protein: CASSDSNQPQHF.

The rearrangement uses TRBV27 and TRBJ1-5; no clear D gene. Trimming removed 6 bases from V and 3 bases from J, with 9 bases in between. This CDR3 comprises 13 residues. The germline V gene has CDR1 MNHEY and CDR2 SMNVEV (reference sequence). The CDR3 DNA reads as TGTGCCAGCAGCCCGAAGGACAATCAGCCCCAGCATTTT. Protein: CASSPKDNQPQHF.

This clone was seen a handful of times. V gene TRBV9 combines with J gene TRBJ1-1; D unclear. Trimming removed 4 bases at V and 1 base at J, with 8 bases between. In germline, CDR1 is SGDLS, CDR2 YYNGEE. The CDR3 spans 13 residues. The CDR3 coding sequence is TGTGCCAGCAGCCCTTACAAGAACACTGAAGCTTTCTTT. This sequence encodes CASSPYKNTEAFF.

The chain links TRBV10-3 to TRBJ2-3, with 9 positions matching TRBD2. V was clipped by 11 bases and J by 3 bases; unmatched bases: 9. The CDR3 runs 14 residues. Germline assignment: CDR1 ENHRY and CDR2 SYGVKD. CDR3 sequence reads: CAGFSGSETDTQYF. In DNA, the CDR3 is TGTGCCGGGTTTAGCGGGAGCGAGACAGATACGCAGTATTTT.

The chain uses TRBV28 and TRBJ1-2; TRBD1 is a possible D gene (6 bases). The CDR3 consists of 13 residues. Trimming shortened V by 4 bases and J by 4 bases, and 10 bases separated the two germline ends. Per the germline V gene, CDR1 is MDHEN and CDR2 is SYDVKM. This CDR3 reads CASSSDRSYGYTF. The CDR3, as DNA: TGTGCCAGCAGTTCTGACAGGTCCTATGGCTACACCTTC.